A single sample gave rise to the 30 T cell receptor beta chains below, sequenced in a study of post-analysis software for immune sequencing data. These receptors are not linked to any known antigen. Study results and limitations: Five or six TRBV segments, TRBV5-6, TRBV5-1 and TRBV20-1 among them, were found more frequent in patients than controls.

TCR beta cDNA libraries included unique molecular identifiers. MiXCR, applied by TCRdb to the PCR reads, yields one record per CDR3 protein. Altogether about 820,000 distinct CDR3 sequences are present, approximately 53% being singletons, with the ten largest covering 4.6%. Sequencing was carried out using blood. These receptors originate from a girl between 10 and 17 years old with multiple sclerosis.

The V and J genes are TRBV12-3 or TRBV12-4 and TRBJ2-1, with 9 nucleotides matching TRBD2. With V trimmed by 4 bases and J by 6 bases, 4 bases remained unmatched. CDR3 length: 14 residues. Here the CDR3 reads CASSSSSGGNEQFF. The CDR3, as DNA: TGTGCCAGCAGTTCCAGTAGCGGGGGCAATGAGCAGTTCTTC.

The chain recombines TRBV5-1 with TRBJ2-3; 15 bases align to TRBD2. Per germline, CDR1 SGHRS and CDR2 YFSETQ. V lost 0 bases, J lost 5 bases, and 1 base stayed unmatched. This CDR3 has 16 residues. CDR3 sequence reads: CASSLGTSGGGDTQYF. The CDR3 DNA follows: TGCGCCAGCAGCTTGGGGACTAGCGGGGGGGGAGATACGCAGTATTTT.

V gene TRBV20-1 combines with J gene TRBJ2-1; the match to TRBD2 covers 8 bases. The germline V gene encodes CDR1 DFQATT and CDR2 SNEGSKA (reference sequence). V was pared by 3 bases and J by 6 bases, with 7 bases of the junction left unmatched. The CDR3 loop spans 14 amino acids. For the CDR3, the DNA is TGCAGTGCTAGGAAACGCGGGGGGTTCAATGAGCAGTTCTTC. Translation gives CSARKRGGFNEQFF.

The gene calls are TRBV7-2 and TRBJ2-7; D is unclear. Trimming removed 6 bases at V and 6 bases at J, with 15 bases between. This CDR3 is 13 amino acids long. The germline V gene has CDR1 SGHTA and CDR2 FQGNSA. The CDR3 DNA reads TGTGCCAGCAGTCCTAGGGCACAGTTCGAGCAGTACTTC. Protein sequence: CASSPRAQFEQYF.

V gene TRBV7-8 combines with J gene TRBJ2-5; TRBD2 matches 9 bases. The ends lost 5 bases at V and 1 base at J; junction bases unmatched: 5. Germline CDR1 and CDR2: SGHVS and FQNEAQ. This CDR3 is 15 amino acids long. The DNA of the CDR3 is TGTGCCAGCAGCCTCGGGACTAGCAGCCAAGAGACCCAGTACTTC. As protein: CASSLGTSSQETQYF. Using reference TRBV7-8 and TRBJ2-5 for the parts outside the CDR3, the full variable domain is GAGVSQSPRYKVAKRGQDVALRCDPISGHVSLFWYQQALGQGPEFLTYFQNEAQLDKSGLPSDRFFAERPEGSVSTLKIQRTQQEDSAVYLCASSLGTSSQETQYFGPGTRLLVL.

The chain combines TRBV4-1 with TRBJ2-7, with TRBD1 matching over 7 bases. CDR1 is MGHRA, CDR2 YSYEKL, per germline. This CDR3 is built from 14 residues. V lost 1 base to trimming and J lost 4 bases; unmatched junction nucleotides: 4. CDR3 sequence reads: CASSQVGTAYEQYF. The DNA of the CDR3 is TGCGCCAGCAGCCAAGTTGGGACAGCGTACGAGCAGTACTTC.

Details on this clonotype: This could be a read error, since a much larger clone is one nucleotide away. This chain joins TRBV5-1 and TRBJ2-3; D not resolved. Trimming took 2 bases from V and 2 from J, leaving 6 bases between them. The CDR3 covers 13 residues. Germline-derived CDR1 and CDR2 are SGHRS and YFSETQ. The CDR3 protein is CASSFDLTDTQYF. CDR3 DNA: TGCGCCAGCAGCTTTGACCTCACAGATACGCAGTATTTT.

This clonotype showed up just once. V is TRBV30 and J is TRBJ2-7, with 8 bases identical to TRBD2. The V gene end was trimmed by 3 bases and the J gene end by 3 bases; junction bases not matched to a gene: 4. Germline V lookup: CDR1 GTSNPN, CDR2 SVGIG (reference sequence). This CDR3 has 13 residues. The CDR3 nucleotides are TGTGCCTGGAGCGGGGGGGGCTACTACGAGCAGTACTTC. Protein: CAWSGGGYYEQYF.

The chain employs TRBV25-1 and TRBJ1-2; D remains ambiguous. V shed 3 bases and J shed 6 bases, with 5 bases lying between them. Germline lookup yields CDR1 MGHDK and CDR2 SYGVNS. CDR3 length: 11 amino acids. DNA of the CDR3: TGTGCCAGCAGTGACCGGCATGGCTACACCTTC. This codes for CASSDRHGYTF.

The V and J genes are TRBV29-1 and TRBJ2-3; D not certain. Trimming shortened V by 1 base and J by 2 bases, and 7 bases separated the two germline ends. The CDR3 runs to 13 residues. Germline CDR1 and CDR2: SQVTM and ANQGSEA. The CDR3 loop reads CSVEGQYTDTQYF. The CDR3 DNA sequence: TGCAGCGTTGAAGGGCAGTACACAGATACGCAGTATTTT.

The rearrangement uses TRBV7-9 and TRBJ1-2; unclear D gene. Germline CDR1 reads SEHNR; CDR2 reads FQNEAQ (reference sequence). The V and J ends lost 9 bases and 4 bases respectively, with 15 bases between them. The CDR3 runs 13 residues. This CDR3 is CASLREGTYGYTF. Here the CDR3 DNA reads TGTGCCAGTCTCCGAGAAGGCACCTATGGCTACACCTTC.

V usage is TRBV20-1 and J usage is TRBJ2-2, with a tentative D call TRBD1 (5 bases). Germline lookup yields CDR1 DFQATT and CDR2 SNEGSKA (reference sequence). Trimming stripped 2 bases from V and 1 base from J, with 14 bases between. The CDR3 has 16 residues. Written as DNA, the CDR3 is TGCAGTGCTAGACCCGTAGGGGATATGAACACCGGGGAGCTGTTTTTT. It translates to CSARPVGDMNTGELFF.

This clonotype appeared a single time. The rearrangement uses TRBV2 and TRBJ1-4; D perhaps matches TRBD1 (6 bases). CDR1 and CDR2 from the germline V gene are SNHLY and FYNNEI. Between the trimmed V and J ends, which lost 5 bases and 4 bases, there was a span of 14 bases. The CDR3 sequence is 15 residues long. Written as DNA, the CDR3 is TGTGCCAGCAGTCCTTGGGGGGGCAGTAATGAAAAACTGTTTTTT. This sequence encodes CASSPWGGSNEKLFF.

V is TRBV5-1 and J is TRBJ2-5; D is perhaps TRBD1 or TRBD2 (5 bases each). The J call could be wrong; TRBJ2-7 is a better fit for the DNA end. The germline V gene encodes CDR1 SGHRS and CDR2 YFSETQ. The CDR3 loop spans 16 amino acids. CDR3 bases: TGCGCCAGCAGGAAGAGGGGCAGCCCCGCTCGGGACGAGCAGTACTTC. It yields the protein CASRKRGSPARDEQYF.

This clonotype was counted a single time. V is TRBV6-6 and J is TRBJ2-5; 7 nucleotides align to TRBD1. The J call is uncertain, as TRBJ2-7 better fits the DNA end. Germline V gives CDR1 MNHNY, CDR2 SVGAGI (reference sequence). CDR3 length: 16 amino acids. The CDR3 DNA follows: TGTGCCAGCAGTTACTCGGTTAGGGACAGTACCTACGAGCAGTACTTC. Its protein product is CASSYSVRDSTYEQYF.

This clonotype was picked up a small number of times. The chain couples TRBV3-1 to TRBJ1-2; D is uncertain. The CDR3 runs 15 residues. V was pared by 6 bases and J by 4 bases, with 18 bases between. Per the germline V gene, CDR1 is LGHDT and CDR2 is YNNKEL (reference sequence). This CDR3 is CASSDPRGLVYGYTF. CDR3 coding DNA: TGTGCCAGCAGTGACCCCAGAGGGCTTGTCTATGGCTACACCTTC.

This chain connects TRBV7-6 to TRBJ2-7, with a possible D match to TRBD2 (5 bases). CDR1 and CDR2 from the germline V gene are SGHVS and FNYEAQ. V shed 2 bases and J shed 4 bases, with 12 bases lying between them. This CDR3 comprises 14 residues. The CDR3 reads CASSLYGEGYEQYF. CDR3 in DNA: TGTGCCAGCAGCTTATATGGTGAGGGATACGAGCAGTACTTC.

The chain has TRBV19 and TRBJ1-5; no clear D. This CDR3 has 14 residues. Germline V gene lookup returns CDR1 LNHDA and CDR2 SQIVND (reference sequence). V gave up 3 bases and J gave up 1 base, with 7 bases separating them. The CDR3 reads CASSMFASNQPQHF. The CDR3 bases are TGTGCCAGTAGTATGTTCGCAAGCAATCAGCCCCAGCATTTT.

This clonotype was detected only once. This chain connects TRBV20-1 to TRBJ2-7, with 9 bases lining up with TRBD1. This CDR3 comprises 14 residues. Unmatched junction bases numbered 9, after V lost 3 bases and J lost 6 bases. Per germline, CDR1 DFQATT and CDR2 SNEGSKA (reference sequence). CDR3 amino acids: CSARRGTGFLEQYF. The CDR3 bases are TGCAGTGCTAGGCGCGGGACAGGGTTCCTCGAGCAGTACTTC.

CDR3 in amino acids: CASSYKTSGRTYEQYF. CDR3 DNA sequence: TGTGCCAGCAGTTACAAGACTAGCGGGAGGACCTACGAGCAGTACTTC. The rearrangement joins TRBV6-5 to TRBJ2-7; 13 bases are shared with TRBD2. The junction had 3 bases not matched to a gene; V was cut back by 2 bases and J by 2 bases. The length of the CDR3 is 16 residues. Germline lookup yields CDR1 MNHEY and CDR2 SVGAGI.

The rearrangement links TRBV29-1 to TRBJ2-4; 7 nucleotides line up with TRBD1. The J call may not be correct, given that the DNA end is closer to TRBJ2-7. The germline CDR1 and CDR2 sequences are SQVTM and ANQGSEA. CDR3 length: 13 residues. The CDR3 nucleotides are TGCAGCGTTGAATCGGGACAGACCTACGAGCAGTACTTC. It codes for CSVESGQTYEQYF.

This chain joins TRBV7-8 and TRBJ2-1, with TRBD2 identical over 10 bases. The ends lost 4 bases at V and 9 bases at J; junction bases unmatched: 6. The CDR3 contains 14 residues. In germline, CDR1 is SGHVS, CDR2 FQNEAQ. The DNA for the CDR3 is TGTGCCAGCAGCTCGGGACTAGCGCGGGGTGAGCAGTTCTTC. Protein: CASSSGLARGEQFF.

The rearrangement links TRBV7-9 to TRBJ1-4; D is undetermined. Deletions cut 1 base from V and 12 bases from J, with 9 bases between. CDR1 is SEHNR, CDR2 FQNEAQ, per germline (reference sequence). The CDR3 covers 12 residues. CDR3 protein: CASSLVTPELFF. The CDR3 DNA reads as TGTGCCAGCAGCTTAGTAACACCTGAACTGTTTTTT.

This chain uses TRBV6-5 with TRBJ1-2; TRBD1 aligns across 8 bases. The V gene's germline CDR1 is MNHEY and CDR2 SVGAGI. V gave up 2 bases and J gave up 7 bases; unmatched junction bases: 6. The CDR3 covers 14 residues. The CDR3 coding sequence is TGTGCCAGCAGTTACCTGGACAGGGAAGGTGGCTACACCTTC. As protein: CASSYLDREGGYTF.

The V and J genes are TRBV27 and TRBJ1-5; D gene uncertain. Germline V gene data show CDR1 as MNHEY and CDR2 as SMNVEV (reference sequence). There are 13 residues in the CDR3. The CDR3 region has the DNA TGTGGCCTCCACCTATTTAGCAATCAGCCCCAGCATTTT. Translating it yields CGLHLFSNQPQHF.

The chain carries TRBV20-1 and TRBJ2-5; 9 positions agree with TRBD2. Trimming removed 0 bases from V and 11 bases from J; junction bases left unmatched: 13. Germline V CDR1 and CDR2: DFQATT, SNEGSKA (reference sequence). CDR3 size: 15 residues. The CDR3 region is CSARDPGGRALEQYF. CDR3 bases: TGCAGTGCTAGAGATCCCGGCGGGAGGGCCCTTGAGCAGTACTTC.

The V and J genes are TRBV5-1 and TRBJ2-7, with D perhaps TRBD1 or TRBD2 (5 bases each). The CDR3 totals 11 residues. Germline assignment: CDR1 SGHRS and CDR2 YFSETQ. The V and J ends lost 5 bases and 4 bases respectively, with 7 bases between them. CDR3 nucleotides: TGCGCCAGCAGAGGGGAGTACGAGCAGTACTTC. As protein: CASRGEYEQYF.

The J gene is TRBJ2-1, the V gene TRBV20-1, with 9 bases identical to TRBD1. The CDR3 is made up of 15 amino acids. Trimming removed 4 bases from V and 6 bases from J; junction bases left unmatched: 10. Germline CDR1 and CDR2: DFQATT and SNEGSKA (reference sequence). The CDR3 region is CSATRNRDRANEQFF. The CDR3 DNA is TGCAGTGCTACTCGGAACCGGGACAGGGCCAATGAGCAGTTCTTC.

The chain has TRBV7-6 and TRBJ2-1; D unclear. CDR1 is SGHVS, CDR2 FNYEAQ, per germline. This CDR3 is built from 13 residues. V was cut by 1 base and J by 9 bases, with 10 bases left in between. CDR3 nucleotide sequence: TGTGCCAGCAGCTTAGACGAGTCGGGTGAGCAGTTCTTC. Protein sequence: CASSLDESGEQFF.

J is TRBJ2-2 and V is TRBV9; unclear D gene. Trimming pared 0 bases from V and 4 bases from J, leaving 7 bases between. Germline CDR1 SGDLS, CDR2 YYNGEE. The CDR3 spans 14 residues. The CDR3 nucleotides are TGTGCCAGCAGCGTAGTATCGGGCACCGGGGAGCTGTTTTTT. It yields the protein CASSVVSGTGELFF. Using reference TRBV9 and TRBJ2-2 for the parts outside the CDR3, the full variable domain is DSGVTQTPKHLITATGQRVTLRCSPRSGDLSVYWYQQSLDQGLQFLIQYYNGEERAKGNILERFSAQQFPDLHSELNLSSLELGDSALYFCASSVVSGTGELFFGEGSRLTVL.